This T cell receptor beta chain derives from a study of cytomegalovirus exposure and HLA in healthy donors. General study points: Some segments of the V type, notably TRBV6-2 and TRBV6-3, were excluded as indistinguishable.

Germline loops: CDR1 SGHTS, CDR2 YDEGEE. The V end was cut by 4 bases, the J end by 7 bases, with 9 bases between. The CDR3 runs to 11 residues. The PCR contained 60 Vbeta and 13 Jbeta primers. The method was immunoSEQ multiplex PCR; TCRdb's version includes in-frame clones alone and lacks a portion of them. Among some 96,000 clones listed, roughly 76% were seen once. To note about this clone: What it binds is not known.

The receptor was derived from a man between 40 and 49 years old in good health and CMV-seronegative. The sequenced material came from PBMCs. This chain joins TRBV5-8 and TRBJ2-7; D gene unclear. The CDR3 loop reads CASSRVAEQYF. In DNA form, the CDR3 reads TGTGCCAGCAGCCGCGTCGCGGAGCAGTACTTC.